These 17 T cell receptor beta chains originate from one sample sequenced in a study of blood T cell repertoires in COVID-19. Sequenced by immunoSEQ multiplex PCR; TCRdb stores in-frame clones only, minus some. Among under 350,000 clones listed, 70% to 90% were seen once. What was sequenced was PBMCs or T cells enriched from blood (not recorded which). All receptors come from a man aged 25 to 40 who had recovered from COVID-19.

The rearrangement links TRBV27 to TRBJ2-2; TRBD1 might be the D (6 bases). The CDR3 extends over 17 amino acids. V was trimmed by 5 bases and J by 2 bases, leaving 18 bases between them. Germline CDR1 and CDR2: MNHEY and SMNVEV (reference sequence). The CDR3 protein is CASSPPAGAVNTGELFF. In DNA form, the CDR3 reads TGTGCCAGCAGTCCACCAGCAGGGGCAGTCAACACCGGGGAGCTGTTTTTT.

The V gene is TRBV19, the J gene TRBJ1-2; 8 nucleotides line up with TRBD1. The CDR3 consists of 14 residues. The trim removed 3 bases at V and 2 bases at J, leaving 2 bases unmatched. Germline CDR1 is LNHDA and CDR2 is SQIVND (reference sequence). CDR3 DNA: TGTGCCAGTAGTATCGGACAGGGCAACTATGGCTACACCTTC. Residues: CASSIGQGNYGYTF.

This clone was detected only a few times. The chain uses TRBV21-1 and TRBJ2-1; the table's D gene call, TRBD2, was not cross checked with the DNA. TRBV21-1 is a recognized pseudogene. This CDR3 comprises 15 residues. The CDR3 region has the DNA TGTGCCAGCAGCAGAGGGAGGGAGACCTACAATGAGCAGTTCTTC. Protein product: CASSRGRETYNEQFF.

This chain connects TRBV6-5 to TRBJ1-2, with TRBD1 as a possible D gene (5 bases). Germline V gene lookup returns CDR1 MNHEY and CDR2 SVGAGI. V was cut by 0 bases and J by 0 bases, with 11 bases left in between. The CDR3 spans 16 residues. CDR3 amino acids: CASSYSGQSANYGYTF. The DNA for the CDR3 is TGTGCCAGCAGTTACTCGGGGCAGTCAGCTAACTATGGCTACACCTTC.

The rearrangement uses TRBV19 and TRBJ1-5; 7 nucleotides line up with TRBD1. Germline V CDR1 and CDR2: LNHDA, SQIVND (reference sequence). The CDR3 consists of 13 residues. The junction had 6 bases not matched to a gene; V was cut back by 6 bases and J by 7 bases. The CDR3 region is CASSIQGEQPQHF. In DNA, the CDR3 is TGTGCCAGTAGCATCCAGGGGGAGCAGCCCCAGCATTTT.

This clone was observed a single time. This sequence joins TRBV28 and TRBJ1-5; TRBD1 aligns across 7 bases. The CDR3 length is 15 residues. After removal of 5 bases from V and 1 base from J, the junction contained 5 bases not matched to a gene. In germline, CDR1 is MDHEN, CDR2 SYDVKM. As DNA, the CDR3 is TGTGCCAGCAGTCAGACAGGGCGGAGCAATCAGCCCCAGCATTTT. It yields the protein CASSQTGRSNQPQHF.

This rearrangement joins TRBV19 to TRBJ1-3; D possibly corresponds to TRBD1 (5 bases). Germline loops: CDR1 LNHDA, CDR2 SQIVND (reference sequence). V gave up 6 bases and J gave up 2 bases, with 23 bases separating them. This CDR3 has 18 residues. As DNA, the CDR3 is TGTGCCAGTAGATCCCTGACCTCGGGGACTCTAGCTGGAAACACCATATATTTT. Protein: CASRSLTSGTLAGNTIYF.

This rearrangement joins TRBV28 to TRBJ1-2, with 10 bases fitting TRBD1. The CDR3 is 15 amino acids. The ends lost 6 bases at V and 5 bases at J; junction bases unmatched: 9. The germline CDR1 and CDR2 sequences are MDHEN and SYDVKM. The CDR3 sequence is CASSPPGQGRYGYTF. The CDR3 coding sequence is TGTGCCAGCAGCCCTCCGGGACAGGGGCGATATGGCTACACCTTC.

V and J are TRBV6-5 and TRBJ1-4; 8 positions agree with TRBD1. The CDR3 runs 13 residues. J was trimmed by 8 bases and V by 6 bases; bases with no gene match: 5. Germline V CDR1 and CDR2: MNHEY, SVGAGI. CDR3 protein: CASRVTGAEKLFF. CDR3 coding DNA: TGTGCCAGCAGGGTGACAGGGGCCGAAAAACTGTTTTTT.

The chain is built from TRBV11-2 and TRBJ1-2; maybe TRBD1 (5 bases). Germline loops: CDR1 SGHAT, CDR2 FQNNGV. The length of the CDR3 is 14 residues. Trimming pared 3 bases from V and 2 bases from J, leaving 10 bases between. The CDR3 loop reads CASSLGGINYGYTF. The CDR3 DNA reads as TGTGCCAGCAGCTTGGGGGGGATAAACTATGGCTACACCTTC.

The chain is built from TRBV7-8 and TRBJ2-5; D might be TRBD2 (6 bases). Trimming cost V 4 bases and J 5 bases, with 17 bases left between them. The CDR3 sequence is 15 residues long. From germline, CDR1 is SGHVS and CDR2 FQNEAQ. CDR3 region: CASSSTGTGKETQYF. CDR3 coding DNA: TGTGCCAGCAGCTCCACCGGGACTGGCAAGGAGACCCAGTACTTC.

The J gene is TRBJ1-2, the V gene TRBV10-3; 7 bases line up with TRBD1. Trimming at V came to 7 bases and at J to 2 bases, leaving 4 bases not matched to a gene. Germline CDR1 and CDR2: ENHRY and SYGVKD. CDR3 length: 13 residues. The CDR3 DNA is TGTGCCATCACCATGACAGGGAACTATGGCTACACCTTC. It encodes CAITMTGNYGYTF.

In DNA form, the CDR3 reads TGTGCCAGCAGTTACGGGGTGGACCTGAAGTTGGGCTACGAGCAGTACTTC. Encoded protein: CASSYGVDLKLGYEQYF. The chain employs TRBV28 and TRBJ2-7, with a weak D call TRBD2 (5 bases). CDR3 length equals 17 residues. Trimming pared 4 bases from V and 3 bases from J, leaving 22 bases between. CDR1 MDHEN and CDR2 SYDVKM come from the germline V gene.

V is TRBV13 and J is TRBJ2-7, with 7 bases lining up with TRBD1. Per germline, CDR1 PRHDT and CDR2 FYEKMQ (reference sequence). V shed 5 bases and J 5 bases; nucleotides not matched to a gene: 6. The length of the CDR3 is 13 residues. As DNA, the CDR3 is TGTGCCAGCAGCCCCGACAGGGTCCACGAGCAGTACTTC. Protein product: CASSPDRVHEQYF.

The genes are TRBV2 and TRBJ2-3, with D perhaps matching TRBD2 (5 bases). Between the trimmed V and J ends, which lost 1 base and 8 bases, there was a span of 7 bases. CDR1 SNHLY and CDR2 FYNNEI come from the germline V gene. CDR3 length equals 12 residues. The CDR3, as DNA: TGTGCCAGCAGTGAAGGGGCGGGTACGCAGTATTTT. Its protein product is CASSEGAGTQYF.

The chain employs TRBV5-1 and TRBJ1-2, with 9 bases fitting TRBD1. The V segment lost 1 base and the J segment 4 bases; nucleotides outside the gene matches: 5. Per germline, CDR1 SGHRS and CDR2 YFSETQ. There are 15 residues in the CDR3. The CDR3 spells CASSLTGGGGYGYTF. The DNA for the CDR3 is TGCGCCAGCAGCTTGACAGGGGGCGGCGGCTATGGCTACACCTTC.

This clone has a handful of counts. The chain has TRBV5-1 and TRBJ2-7, with 7 bases lining up with TRBD2. The CDR3 has 15 amino acids. CDR1 is SGHRS, CDR2 YFSETQ, per germline. With 0 bases clipped from V and 3 bases from J, the junction kept 6 bases outside the gene matches. CDR3: CASSLERTSFYEQYF. The CDR3 DNA reads as TGCGCCAGCAGCTTGGAGCGGACTAGTTTCTACGAGCAGTACTTC.